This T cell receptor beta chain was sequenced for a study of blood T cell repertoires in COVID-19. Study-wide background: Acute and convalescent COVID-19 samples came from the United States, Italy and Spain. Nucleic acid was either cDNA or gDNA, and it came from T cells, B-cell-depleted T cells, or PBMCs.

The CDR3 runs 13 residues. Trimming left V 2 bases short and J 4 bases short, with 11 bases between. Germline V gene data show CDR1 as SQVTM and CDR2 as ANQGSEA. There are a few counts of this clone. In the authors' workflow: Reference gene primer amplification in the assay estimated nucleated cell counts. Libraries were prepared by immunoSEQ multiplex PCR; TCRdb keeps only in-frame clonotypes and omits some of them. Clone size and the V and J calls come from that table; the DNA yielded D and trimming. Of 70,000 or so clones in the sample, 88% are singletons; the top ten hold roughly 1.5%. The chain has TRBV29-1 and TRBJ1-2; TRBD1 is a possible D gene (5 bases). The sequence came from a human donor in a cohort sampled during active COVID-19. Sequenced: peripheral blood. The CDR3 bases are TGCAGCGTTGAACCGGGGGACGGCTATGGCTACACCTTC. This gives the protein CSVEPGDGYGYTF.